The sequence of this TCR beta chain was determined in a study of beta chain features in type 1 diabetes. CDR1 and CDR2 from the germline V gene are SGHDN and FVKESK. V lost 0 bases, J lost 1 base, and 4 bases stayed unmatched. This CDR3 has 16 amino acids. As every portion of the isolated RNA was reverse transcribed, the sequencing read expressed TCRB transcripts. Some clones are missing from TCRdb's copy, which holds only in-frame ones; the method was immunoSEQ multiplex PCR. Among around 500,000 clones listed, 11% were seen once. The clonotype comes from a woman aged 18-30 years in good health. The chain joins TRBV14 to TRBJ2-7; 9 nucleotides match TRBD1. Sample: naive CD4+ T cells from blood. DNA of the CDR3: TGTGCCAGCAGCCAAGAAACCGGACAGGGGTCCTACGAGCAGTACTTC. This codes for CASSQETGQGSYEQYF.